Presented here are 30 T cell receptor beta chains from one specimen sequenced in a study of blood T cell repertoires in COVID-19. Produced via immunoSEQ multiplex PCR; TCRdb's table is partial and in-frame only. The data show 70,000 to 75,000 clones, 75% to 85% seen once. Sequences were obtained from peripheral blood. The source of these receptors is a woman aged 70-85 years with acute or convalescent COVID-19.

V gene TRBV28 combines with J gene TRBJ1-5; D uncertain. CDR1 is MDHEN and CDR2 is SYDVKM in the germline V gene. This CDR3 spans 17 amino acids. V lost 3 bases, J lost 0 bases, and 15 bases lay in between. The DNA of the CDR3 is TGTGCCAGCAGTTTGACACTGGAACTGTATAGCAATCAGCCCCAGCATTTT. Its translation is CASSLTLELYSNQPQHF.

In DNA form, the CDR3 reads TGTGCCAGCTCGTCACTAGCGGGAGACGGCAAAAACATTCAGTACTTC. This gives the protein CASSSLAGDGKNIQYF. The chain combines TRBV18 with TRBJ2-4; 11 bases are shared with TRBD2. V was pared by 6 bases and J by 3 bases, with 7 bases of the junction left unmatched. The CDR3 loop spans 16 amino acids. Germline loops: CDR1 KGHSH, CDR2 LQKENI.

The chain couples TRBV3-1 (or the pseudogene TRBV3-2) to TRBJ1-3; D unclear. Trimming removed 1 base at V and 0 bases at J, with 13 bases between. The CDR3 totals 17 residues. Germline V gives CDR1 LGHDT, CDR2 YNNKEL (reference sequence). The DNA of the CDR3 is TGTGCCAGCAGCCAAGGTTCTTACGCCAGCTCTGGAAACACCATATATTTT. Its translation is CASSQGSYASSGNTIYF.

This clone was picked up one time. The gene calls are TRBV6-5 and TRBJ1-6; 10 bases map to TRBD1. There are 15 residues in the CDR3. V shed 5 bases, J shed 7 bases, and the junction held 5 bases outside the gene matches. Per the germline V gene, CDR1 is MNHEY and CDR2 is SVGAGI. CDR3 amino acids: CASSLSGQGNSPLHF. CDR3 in DNA: TGTGCCAGCAGTCTTTCGGGACAGGGGAATTCACCCCTCCACTTT.

This clone was picked up one time. This rearrangement joins TRBV15 to TRBJ2-7, with 13 positions matching TRBD2. Germline CDR1 LNHNV, CDR2 YYDKDF (reference sequence). This CDR3 comprises 17 residues. V was pared by 1 base and J by 3 bases, with 6 bases of the junction left unmatched. The CDR3 protein is CATSRAAGTSGIYEQYF. Written as DNA, the CDR3 is TGTGCCACCAGCAGAGCTGCCGGGACTAGCGGGATCTACGAGCAGTACTTC.

The CDR3 spells CAWSVLEKYF. CDR3 sequence (DNA): TGTGCCTGGAGTGTACTAGAGAAGTATTTT. The V gene is TRBV30, the J gene TRBJ2-3; perhaps TRBD2 as D (5 bases). The CDR3 is 10 residues long. Germline V gives CDR1 GTSNPN, CDR2 SVGIG (reference sequence). Trimming left V 0 bases short and J 13 bases short, with 8 bases between.

This clone was counted a single time. One end of the junction is discordant with germline, which a read error may explain. The CDR3 reads CASKGGRDRDSPLRF. As DNA, the CDR3 is TGTGCCAGTAAGGGGGGTAGGGACAGAGATTCACCCCTCCGCTTT. The chain uses TRBV19 and TRBJ1-6; TRBD1 matches 7 bases. This CDR3 region has 15 residues. Per the germline V gene, CDR1 is LNHDA and CDR2 is SQIVND (reference sequence).

The chain recombines TRBV19 with TRBJ2-3; D is perhaps TRBD1 (6 bases). V lost 3 bases and J 4 bases, leaving 26 bases between the germline ends. The CDR3 contains 19 residues. Germline CDR1 and CDR2: LNHDA and SQIVND (reference sequence). Written as DNA, the CDR3 is TGTGCCAGTAGTATCAAGTATCTCGGGACATCCTTTCAGGCAGATACGCAGTATTTT. Translating gives CASSIKYLGTSFQADTQYF.

This sequence joins TRBV5-1 and TRBJ1-2; D gene unclear. CDR3 length equals 13 residues. Germline values: CDR1 SGHRS, CDR2 YFSETQ. V was pared by 4 bases and J by 0 bases, with 7 bases between. This CDR3 is CASSRETNYGYTF. The CDR3 bases are TGCGCCAGCAGCCGGGAGACTAACTATGGCTACACCTTC.

J is TRBJ2-3 and V is TRBV25-1; 10 bases fit TRBD2. With V trimmed by 3 bases and J by 4 bases, 10 bases remained unmatched. The CDR3 is made up of 17 amino acids. The germline V gene encodes CDR1 MGHDK and CDR2 SYGVNS. CDR3 nucleotide sequence: TGTGCCAGCAGTGAGAGGCTAGCGGGAGTCTTAGCAGATACGCAGTATTTT. This translates into CASSERLAGVLADTQYF.

The chain is built from TRBV25-1 and TRBJ2-3; a possible D gene is TRBD1 (5 bases). The CDR3 is 16 residues long. The germline gives CDR1 MGHDK, CDR2 SYGVNS. V gave up 6 bases and J gave up 2 bases, with 18 bases separating them. The CDR3 protein is CASRGAGWRTTDTQYF. CDR3 sequence (DNA): TGTGCCAGCAGAGGGGCTGGCTGGCGGACCACAGATACGCAGTATTTT. The entire variable domain, with the rest obtained from reference TRBV25-1 and TRBJ2-3, is as follows: EADIYQTPRYLVIGTGKKITLECSQTMGHDKMYWYQQDPGMELHLIHYSYGVNSTEKGDLSSESTVSRIRTEHFPLTLESARPSHTSQYLCASRGAGWRTTDTQYFGPGTRLTVL.

This clone was observed a single time. The chain combines TRBV4-1 with TRBJ2-1; 10 nucleotides align to TRBD2. With V trimmed by 2 bases and J by 7 bases, 5 bases remained unmatched. The CDR3 is 15 residues long. The germline CDR1 and CDR2 sequences are MGHRA and YSYEKL. CDR3 coding DNA: TGCGCCAGCAGCCAAACTAGCGGGATAGGGAATGAGCAGTTCTTC. Amino acid sequence: CASSQTSGIGNEQFF.

The chain has TRBV5-1 and TRBJ2-1, with D possibly TRBD1 on 5 matching bases. The ends were cut back, 0 bases at V and 10 bases at J, with 17 bases in the middle. Germline assignment: CDR1 SGHRS and CDR2 YFSETQ. This CDR3 is 15 amino acids long. The CDR3: CASSLEGNTRREQFF. The CDR3 region has the DNA TGCGCCAGCAGCTTGGAGGGGAACACTCGGAGAGAGCAGTTCTTC.

The chain combines TRBV18 with TRBJ1-4, with 7 bases lining up with TRBD1. Germline V gives CDR1 KGHSH, CDR2 LQKENI. The CDR3 totals 14 residues. Unmatched junction bases numbered 9, after V lost 6 bases and J lost 8 bases. The CDR3 is CASSLRQGSEKLFF. CDR3 sequence (DNA): TGTGCCAGCTCCCTACGACAGGGTTCAGAAAAACTGTTTTTT.

The chain carries TRBV5-6 and TRBJ2-3, with a weak D call TRBD2 (6 bases). V was clipped by 0 bases and J by 0 bases, with 14 bases between them. In germline, CDR1 is SGHDT, CDR2 YYEEEE. This CDR3 comprises 17 residues. CDR3 sequence (DNA): TGTGCCAGCAGCTTGGCCTCGGTAGCGGTGAGCACAGATACGCAGTATTTT. Protein product: CASSLASVAVSTDTQYF. Complete variable domain (other parts from reference TRBV5-6 and TRBJ2-3): DAGVTQSPTHLIKTRGQQVTLRCSPKSGHDTVSWYQQALGQGPQFIFQYYEEEERQRGNFPDRFSGHQFPNYSSELNVNALLLGDSALYLCASSLASVAVSTDTQYFGPGTRLTVL.

In the case of this clone: In the same sample, other DNA sequences code for this CDR3. The chain recombines TRBV20-1 with TRBJ1-2; a weak D match, TRBD1 (6 bases). Deletions cut 3 bases from V and 3 bases from J, with 20 bases between. Germline V lookup: CDR1 DFQATT, CDR2 SNEGSKA (reference sequence). The CDR3 covers 16 residues. As DNA, the CDR3 is TGCAGTGCTAGTCACCCCGGGGGGGCAAAGGACTATGGCTACACCTTC. Protein product: CSASHPGGAKDYGYTF.

This sequence joins TRBV18 and TRBJ2-5, with D tentatively TRBD1 (6 bases). CDR1 is KGHSH, CDR2 LQKENI, per germline. The CDR3 covers 14 residues. The V and J ends lost 6 bases and 4 bases respectively, with 15 bases between them. DNA of the CDR3: TGTGCCAGCTCCCCCGGACAGTCCCGAGAGACCCAGTACTTC. Translation: CASSPGQSRETQYF.

The gene calls are TRBV7-2 and TRBJ2-7; 14 nucleotides align to TRBD2. The germline V gene has CDR1 SGHTA and CDR2 FQGNSA. The CDR3 is 16 residues long. The ends lost 3 bases at V and 6 bases at J; junction bases unmatched: 7. CDR3 sequence (DNA): TGTGCCAGCAGCTTGTCGACTAGCGGGAGGGGTGGCGAGCAGTACTTC. Protein sequence: CASSLSTSGRGGEQYF.

The chain joins TRBV28 to TRBJ1-2; D might be TRBD1 (5 bases). The CDR3 totals 18 residues. Per germline, CDR1 MDHEN and CDR2 SYDVKM. V was cut by 4 bases and J by 5 bases, with 26 bases left in between. The CDR3 is CASSSLTGAAPSGYGYTF. In DNA form, the CDR3 reads TGTGCCAGCAGTTCACTTACAGGTGCAGCCCCCTCTGGGTATGGCTACACCTTC.

This clone came up a few times. The chain combines TRBV7-2 with TRBJ2-1; perhaps TRBD2 as D (6 bases). Trimming removed 2 bases from V and 4 bases from J, with 15 bases in between. Germline V lookup: CDR1 SGHTA, CDR2 FQGNSA. The CDR3 has 16 amino acids. The CDR3 bases are TGTGCCAGCAGCTTAACATCTCGACTAGATTACAATGAGCAGTTCTTC. Translated, it gives CASSLTSRLDYNEQFF.

This clone appeared a single time. The chain links TRBV28 to TRBJ2-5, with TRBD1 matching over 7 bases. V shed 5 bases and J 2 bases; nucleotides not matched to a gene: 8. Germline assignment: CDR1 MDHEN and CDR2 SYDVKM. The CDR3 is made up of 15 amino acids. CDR3 sequence reads: CASSLTGTAQETQYF. Written as DNA, the CDR3 is TGTGCCAGCAGTCTGACCGGGACAGCACAAGAGACCCAGTACTTC.

This chain joins TRBV11-2 and TRBJ2-7; D may be TRBD1 (5 bases). Germline assignment: CDR1 SGHAT and CDR2 FQNNGV. V lost 6 bases, J lost 2 bases, and 14 bases lay in between. The CDR3 has 14 amino acids. CDR3 loop: CASRSIDSPYEQYF. The CDR3 DNA is TGTGCCAGCAGATCCATTGACAGTCCCTACGAGCAGTACTTC.

The gene calls are TRBV9 and TRBJ2-3, with TRBD2 matching over 7 bases. The trim removed 2 bases at V and 0 bases at J, leaving 12 bases unmatched. The CDR3 is 18 amino acids. Per germline, CDR1 SGDLS and CDR2 YYNGEE. The CDR3 region is CASSVRASGFSSTDTQYF. DNA for the CDR3: TGTGCCAGCAGCGTTAGGGCTAGCGGTTTTTCTAGCACAGATACGCAGTATTTT.

This chain connects TRBV24-1 to TRBJ2-3; D possibly corresponds to TRBD2 (5 bases). CDR1 is KGHDR and CDR2 is SFDVKD in the germline V gene. The CDR3 is 15 amino acids. The V and J ends lost 3 bases and 2 bases respectively, with 11 bases between them. CDR3 DNA: TGTGCCACCAGTGATCAAGGGCGGGCCACAGATACGCAGTATTTT. Protein product: CATSDQGRATDTQYF.

The chain has TRBV19 and TRBJ1-5; D unclear. Germline V gene sequence: CDR1 LNHDA, CDR2 SQIVND (reference sequence). Trimming cost V 2 bases and J 12 bases, with 11 bases left between them. The CDR3 totals 12 residues. The CDR3, as DNA: TGTGCCAGTAGTATACAACGAGGAGGCCAGCATTTT. Translating it yields CASSIQRGGQHF.

This chain uses TRBV3-1 (or the pseudogene TRBV3-2) with TRBJ2-7; weak D call: TRBD1 (5 bases). The V gene's germline CDR1 is LGHDT and CDR2 YNNKEL (reference sequence). The CDR3 runs 13 residues. V dropped 4 bases and J dropped 4 bases, with 11 bases sitting between them. The CDR3 sequence: CASSRERGYEQYF. As DNA, the CDR3 is TGTGCCAGCAGCCGGGAAAGGGGTTACGAGCAGTACTTC.

V and J are TRBV4-1 and TRBJ2-1, with TRBD2 as a possible D gene (7 bases). The CDR3 length is 20 residues. Germline lookup yields CDR1 MGHRA and CDR2 YSYEKL. The germline V and J ends were trimmed by 0 bases and 7 bases, with 28 bases remaining between them. CDR3 residues: CASSQEAGWRGGSRQNEQFF. Here the CDR3 DNA reads TGCGCCAGCAGCCAAGAAGCGGGGTGGAGGGGGGGCAGCCGCCAAAATGAGCAGTTCTTC.

V usage is TRBV6-8 and J usage is TRBJ2-7; D perhaps matches TRBD2 (6 bases). Germline V gene sequence: CDR1 MNHGY, CDR2 SAAAGT. The germline V and J ends were trimmed by 2 bases and 4 bases, with 18 bases remaining between them. The CDR3 extends over 16 amino acids. The CDR3 DNA reads TGTGCCAGCAGTTACCTAGGGACTGGTCGGTGGTACGAGCAGTACTTC. As protein: CASSYLGTGRWYEQYF.

The chain has TRBV14 and TRBJ2-3; 12 positions agree with TRBD2. Germline V gene data show CDR1 as SGHDN and CDR2 as FVKESK. V trimming: 4 bases; J trimming: 4 bases; junction bases outside the gene matches: 12. The CDR3 extends over 18 amino acids. CDR3 nucleotides: TGTGCCAGCAGCCTTCCCAAGACTAGCGGGAGCCTTCCAGATACGCAGTATTTT. As protein: CASSLPKTSGSLPDTQYF.

The chain has TRBV5-1 and TRBJ1-2; tentative D call: TRBD1 (6 bases). CDR3 size: 16 residues. V gave up 4 bases and J gave up 1 base, with 17 bases separating them. The germline V gene has CDR1 SGHRS and CDR2 YFSETQ. CDR3 bases: TGCGCCAGCAGCACAACTACAGGGATAAGTAACTATGGCTACACCTTC. Its translation: CASSTTTGISNYGYTF.